The rows below give T cell receptor beta chains drawn from one sample of a study of T-cell reconstitution after alpha-beta-depleted transplantation in children. TCRdb processed the PCR reads anew with MiXCR; each CDR3 protein has one entry. The sample yields more than 550,000 distinct CDR3 sequences, roughly 10% seen once. This specimen was PBMCs from the stem cell graft donor, taken from the stem cell graft. These receptors all stem from a human donor who donated a stem cell graft to a child with acute myeloid leukemia. Both conserved end residues are part of each CDR3. Each record gives: CDR3 protein, CDR3 DNA, J gene, V gene, clone size, D gene. D genes are given only for firm matches. Where a row states a size, it is once, few, many or the class of an expanded clone; other rows omit it.

CASSSRVGHGTEAFF TGTGCCAGCAGCTCCAGGGTCGGTCACGGGACTGAAGCTTTCTTT TRBJ1-1 TRBV7-8 many .
CSAIGPGQTEAFF TGCAGTGCGATCGGCCCCGGACAGACTGAAGCTTTCTTT TRBJ1-1 TRBV20-1 many .
CAGLSGIHNEQFF TGTGCCGGCCTGAGCGGCATCCACAATGAGCAGTTCTTC TRBJ2-1 TRBV2 . .
CSAPRTSAYNEQFF TGCAGTGCTCCTAGGACTAGCGCGTACAATGAGCAGTTCTTC TRBJ2-1 TRBV20-1 many TRBD2
CASSQDPTAKDEQYF TGCGCCAGCAGCCAAGACCCGACAGCCAAAGACGAGCAGTACTTC TRBJ2-7 TRBV4-3 few .
CASSRVGGPYNEQFF TGTGCCAGCAGCCGGGTGGGCGGTCCCTACAATGAGCAGTTCTTC TRBJ2-1 TRBV3-1 . .
CASSLSGTVSYNEQFF TGTGCCAGCAGCTTGTCCGGGACTGTCTCCTACAATGAGCAGTTCTTC TRBJ2-1 TRBV7-6 . .
CASSLIAVENIQYF TGTGCCAGCAGCCTCATAGCGGTTGAAAACATTCAGTACTTC TRBJ2-4 TRBV7-2 many .
CASSRRENSNQPQHF TGTGCCAGCAGCCGACGGGAGAATAGCAATCAGCCCCAGCATTTT TRBJ1-5 TRBV2 . .
CAWSVGGRIFF TGTGCCTGGAGTGTAGGGGGACGAATCTTCTTC TRBJ2-1 TRBV30 . .
CASSFPSSGRVSDTQYF TGTGCCAGCAGTTTCCCGAGTAGCGGGAGAGTGTCGGATACGCAGTATTTT TRBJ2-3 TRBV12-3/TRBV12-4 many TRBD2
CASSSRLASTDTQYF TGTGCCAGCAGTTCCAGACTAGCGAGCACAGATACGCAGTATTTT TRBJ2-3 TRBV27 . TRBD2
CASSQVTGLTEKLFF TGTGCCAGCAGCCAAGTTACAGGGTTGACTGAAAAACTGTTTTTT TRBJ1-4 TRBV4-2 many .
CASRGVAGANVLTF TGCGCCAGCAGGGGGGTTGCTGGGGCCAACGTCCTGACTTTC TRBJ2-6 TRBV5-1 few .
CASSQDGGQGDEQYF TGTGCCAGCAGCCAAGACGGAGGGCAAGGAGACGAGCAGTACTTC TRBJ2-7 TRBV4-2 . .
CASSQDSGFGGELFF TGCGCCAGCAGCCAAGATTCGGGTTTTGGGGGGGAGCTGTTTTTT TRBJ2-2 TRBV4-3 few .
CAWIPTPGTSGRAFF TGTGCCTGGATTCCAACACCCGGGACCTCGGGACGGGCTTTCTTT TRBJ1-1 TRBV30 . .
CASSRGLAGGPDSVNTQYF TGTGCCAGCAGTCGTGGACTAGCGGGAGGGCCAGATAGTGTGAATACGCAGTATTTT TRBJ2-3 TRBV28 . TRBD2
CASSELLFNEQFF TGTGCCAGCAGTGAATTACTATTCAATGAGCAGTTCTTC TRBJ2-1 TRBV6-4 few .
CASSPAGPYEQYF TGCGCCAGCAGCCCGGCAGGCCCCTACGAGCAGTACTTC TRBJ2-7 TRBV5-1 many .
CSVAEGGSGEQYF TGCAGCGTGGCCGAGGGCGGGAGCGGCGAGCAGTACTTC TRBJ2-7 TRBV29-1 . TRBD2
CASSWGQGGRTQYF TGCGCCAGCAGTTGGGGACAGGGTGGACGGACCCAGTACTTC TRBJ2-5 TRBV5-1 few TRBD1
CASSFRHDTGELFF TGTGCCAGCAGTTTTCGACACGACACCGGGGAGCTGTTTTTT TRBJ2-2 TRBV12-3/TRBV12-4 . .
CSARALAGDGTDTQYF TGCAGTGCTAGAGCGCTAGCGGGAGACGGCACAGATACGCAGTATTTT TRBJ2-3 TRBV20-1 many TRBD2
CASSLVGTSGVNEQFF TGTGCCAGCAGCTTAGTTGGGACTAGCGGGGTCAATGAGCAGTTCTTC TRBJ2-1 TRBV7-2 few TRBD2
CASSLFRKNKEAEAFF TGTGCCAGCAGTTTATTCAGGAAGAACAAGGAAGCTGAAGCTTTCTTT TRBJ1-1 TRBV28 . .
CASRPGILNTEAFF TGTGCCAGCAGACCTGGGATTCTGAACACTGAAGCTTTCTTT TRBJ1-1 TRBV2 few .
CSTTRASGSNEQFF TGCAGTACAACAAGGGCTAGCGGGAGCAATGAGCAGTTCTTC TRBJ2-1 TRBV20-1 many TRBD2
CASSSESVNTGELFF TGCGCCAGCAGCTCCGAGTCGGTGAACACCGGGGAGCTGTTTTTT TRBJ2-2 TRBV5-1 few .
CASRGGQLRETQYF TGTGCCAGCCGGGGCGGACAGCTTCGGGAGACCCAGTACTTC TRBJ2-5 TRBV27 many .
CASSAWGGGDSPLHF TGTGCCAGCAGTGCATGGGGAGGGGGCGATTCACCCCTCCACTTT TRBJ1-6 TRBV25-1 . TRBD1